The 21 T cell receptor beta chains presented below share a single source sample, sequenced in a study of blood T cell repertoires in COVID-19 (dated by TCRdb to the early 2020s). Libraries were constructed by the immunoSEQ multiplex PCR assay. TCRdb obtained this table from immuneACCESS and retained in-frame rearrangements with V and J assigned. These tables miss some clones; where compared with another copy, unresolved V genes account for less than half of the shortfall, and the remainder is unexplained. The sample table records about 350,000 clones; roughly 90% of these occur just once. Of the sample, under 1.2% falls within the top ten clones. The sample taken for sequencing was PBMCs or T cells enriched from blood (not recorded which). These receptors all stem from a woman aged 30 to 39 who had been exposed to COVID-19.

The rearrangement links TRBV2 to TRBJ2-7; D gene unclear. Trimming removed 2 bases at V and 1 base at J, with 12 bases between. Germline V gives CDR1 SNHLY, CDR2 FYNNEI. The CDR3 totals 15 residues. CDR3 bases: TGTGCCAGCAGTGAAATCAATAGATTATCCTACGAGCAGTACTTC. This gives the protein CASSEINRLSYEQYF.

V gene TRBV19 combines with J gene TRBJ2-1, with D perhaps TRBD2 (5 bases). Germline V gives CDR1 LNHDA, CDR2 SQIVND (reference sequence). V lost 2 bases and J 8 bases, leaving 16 bases between the germline ends. CDR3 length: 15 residues. The CDR3 loop is CASSIMGVPGDEQFF. CDR3 nucleotide sequence: TGTGCCAGTAGTATAATGGGAGTCCCTGGCGATGAGCAGTTCTTC.

The chain carries TRBV19 and TRBJ2-6, with TRBD2 identical over 8 bases. The CDR3 length is 17 residues. The V and J ends lost 4 bases and 4 bases, in that order; junction bases with no gene match: 9. The V gene's germline CDR1 is LNHDA and CDR2 SQIVND (reference sequence). The CDR3 loop is CASSRVSGGMGANVLTF. The CDR3 DNA sequence: TGTGCCAGTAGTAGGGTGTCGGGGGGGATGGGGGCCAACGTCCTGACTTTC.

This chain uses TRBV14 with TRBJ1-3; 9 nucleotides match TRBD1. The CDR3 sequence is 17 residues long. Germline CDR1 is SGHDN and CDR2 is FVKESK. Losses at the gene ends were 2 bases for V and 0 bases for J; bases not matched to a gene: 5. CDR3 DNA sequence: TGTGCCAGCAGCCAACGGACAGGGGCCCTCTCTGGAAACACCATATATTTT. It translates to CASSQRTGALSGNTIYF.

The sample holds one count of this clone. The chain links TRBV3-1 (or the pseudogene TRBV3-2) to TRBJ1-4; D is unresolved. Trimming pared 0 bases from V and 4 bases from J, leaving 18 bases between. CDR1 LGHDT and CDR2 YNNKEL come from the germline V gene (reference sequence). The CDR3 consists of 18 residues. The CDR3 here is CASSQDSGPGLLNEKLFF. The CDR3 region has the DNA TGTGCCAGCAGCCAAGATAGTGGCCCAGGACTTCTTAATGAAAAACTGTTTTTT.

The chain joins TRBV5-6 to TRBJ1-4; 7 bases are a match to TRBD1. The CDR3 sequence is 15 residues long. With V trimmed by 0 bases and J by 6 bases, 5 bases remained unmatched. Germline CDR1 SGHDT, CDR2 YYEEEE. The CDR3 DNA reads TGTGCCAGCAGCTTGGAGGGGGCGGAATATGAAAAACTGTTTTTT. Amino acid sequence: CASSLEGAEYEKLFF.

The genes are TRBV5-1 and TRBJ2-5; TRBD2 agrees at 8 bases. CDR1 is SGHRS, CDR2 YFSETQ, per germline. This CDR3 has 16 residues. The V gene end was trimmed by 3 bases and the J gene end by 2 bases; junction bases not matched to a gene: 9. This CDR3 is CASSWHAGGLQETQYF. The CDR3 DNA sequence: TGCGCCAGCAGCTGGCACGCGGGAGGTTTACAAGAGACCCAGTACTTC.

Comments on this clone: The same CDR3 can be traced to other DNA sequences in this sample. The chain employs TRBV10-3 and TRBJ1-2; 10 bases are a match to TRBD1. The CDR3 runs 14 residues. Trimming cost V 5 bases and J 2 bases; bases outside gene matches: 2. Germline V lookup: CDR1 ENHRY, CDR2 SYGVKD. CDR3 protein: CAISPGQGNYGYTF. CDR3 nucleotide sequence: TGTGCCATCAGTCCGGGACAGGGGAACTATGGCTACACCTTC.

The V gene is TRBV7-9, the J gene TRBJ2-1; D possibly corresponds to TRBD1 (7 bases). The ends were cut back, 11 bases at V and 5 bases at J, with 13 bases in the middle. The germline gives CDR1 SEHNR, CDR2 FQNEAQ (reference sequence). The CDR3 is made up of 12 amino acids. CDR3 nucleotides: TGTGCCGCGCGGAGGGGGCACAATGAGCAGTTCTTC. Residues: CAARRGHNEQFF.

This clone came up once. This rearrangement joins TRBV7-9 to TRBJ1-6; possible D gene TRBD1, 5 bases. This CDR3 region has 15 residues. Per germline, CDR1 SEHNR and CDR2 FQNEAQ (reference sequence). V was shortened by 1 base and J by 6 bases, with 10 bases between the two germline ends. As DNA, the CDR3 is TGTGCCAGCAGCTTAGGGTCAGGGCCTAATTCACCCCTCCACTTT. Protein: CASSLGSGPNSPLHF.

The chain employs TRBV6-5 and TRBJ2-1; 9 bases match TRBD1. This CDR3 is 15 amino acids long. The trim removed 2 bases at V and 3 bases at J, leaving 2 bases unmatched. Looked up from germline, CDR1 is MNHEY and CDR2 is SVGAGI. The CDR3, as DNA: TGTGCCAGCAGTTACCTGGGACAGGGCTACAATGAGCAGTTCTTC. This gives the protein CASSYLGQGYNEQFF.

The rearrangement joins TRBV3-1 (or the pseudogene TRBV3-2) to TRBJ2-3; D ambiguous. V lost 1 base to trimming and J lost 2 bases, with 10 bases between them. The length of the CDR3 is 15 residues. Germline lookup yields CDR1 LGHDT and CDR2 YNNKEL (reference sequence). CDR3 in amino acids: CASSQVLGHTDTQYF. DNA for the CDR3: TGTGCCAGCAGCCAAGTGCTGGGCCACACAGATACGCAGTATTTT.

CDR3 in DNA: TGCGCCAGCAGCTATCAGGTCCAGGGACAGCCCTATGGCTACACCTTC. This encodes CASSYQVQGQPYGYTF. The chain recombines TRBV5-1 with TRBJ1-2; 7 nucleotides line up with TRBD1. The CDR3 extends over 16 amino acids. Germline V gene data show CDR1 as SGHRS and CDR2 as YFSETQ. The V segment lost 3 bases and the J segment 4 bases; nucleotides outside the gene matches: 12. The variable domain in full, completed from reference TRBV5-1 and TRBJ1-2, reads KAGVTQTPRYLIKTRGQQVTLSCSPISGHRSVSWYQQTPGQGLQFLFEYFSETQRNKGNFPGRFSGRQFSNSRSEMNVSTLELGDSALYLCASSYQVQGQPYGYTFGSGTRLTVV.

V and J are TRBV27 and TRBJ1-2; D perhaps matches TRBD1 (5 bases). The CDR3 contains 15 residues. Germline V gene sequence: CDR1 MNHEY, CDR2 SMNVEV (reference sequence). V lost 2 bases and J lost 2, with 12 bases in between. The CDR3 sequence: CASSLLSKGNYGYTF. CDR3 sequence (DNA): TGTGCCAGCAGTTTACTCTCTAAGGGGAACTATGGCTACACCTTC.

The rearrangement uses TRBV27 and TRBJ2-7; D is perhaps TRBD2 (6 bases). CDR3 length: 17 residues. The V gene lost 0 bases and the J gene lost 1 base, with 16 bases spanning the gap. CDR1 is MNHEY, CDR2 SMNVEV, per germline (reference sequence). CDR3 sequence reads: CASSLSLGGVLSYEQYF. DNA for the CDR3: TGTGCCAGCAGTTTATCGCTTGGAGGGGTTCTATCCTACGAGCAGTACTTC.

The chain uses TRBV6-2 or TRBV6-3 and TRBJ2-7; 8 nucleotides align to TRBD2. V trimming: 3 bases; J trimming: 2 bases; junction bases outside the gene matches: 9. Germline V gene sequence: CDR1 MNHEY, CDR2 SVGEGT. The CDR3 contains 16 residues. The CDR3 loop reads CASSYSGKKGTYEQYF. CDR3 DNA sequence: TGTGCCAGCAGTTATAGCGGGAAAAAGGGCACCTACGAGCAGTACTTC.

This clone was observed a few times. V gene TRBV5-4 combines with J gene TRBJ1-3; 8 nucleotides match TRBD1. Trimming cost V 4 bases and J 4 bases; bases outside gene matches: 4. Germline-derived CDR1 and CDR2 are SGHNT and YYREEE (reference sequence). The CDR3 loop spans 14 amino acids. This CDR3 is CASSTGGGGNTIYF. CDR3 coding DNA: TGTGCCAGCAGCACAGGGGGAGGCGGAAACACCATATATTTT. The full variable domain, in which reference TRBV5-4 and TRBJ1-3 provide the parts outside the CDR3, is ETGVTQSPTHLIKTRGQQVTLRCSSQSGHNTVSWYQQALGQGPQFIFQYYREEENGRGNFPPRFSGLQFPNYSSELNVNALELDDSALYLCASSTGGGGNTIYFGEGSWLTVV.

This chain links TRBV11-1 with TRBJ1-3, with TRBD1 matching over 8 bases. The germline V gene has CDR1 SGHAT and CDR2 FQDESV (reference sequence). CDR3 size: 15 residues. The junction had 8 bases not matched to a gene; V was cut back by 6 bases and J by 4 bases. CDR3 in amino acids: CASRAQGASGNTIYF. CDR3 DNA: TGTGCCAGCAGGGCCCAGGGGGCGTCCGGAAACACCATATATTTT.

This clone was detected a few times. The CDR3, as DNA: TGTGCCAGCAGTTCCCCTTGGGGGCGGGAGGGCAGCACAGATACGCAGTATTTT. This translates into CASSSPWGREGSTDTQYF. The chain recombines TRBV28 with TRBJ2-3; 9 nucleotides agree with TRBD2. V shed 4 bases, J shed 0 bases, and the junction held 11 bases outside the gene matches. CDR3 length: 18 amino acids. Germline CDR1 is MDHEN and CDR2 is SYDVKM. The full variable domain, in which reference TRBV28 and TRBJ2-3 provide the parts outside the CDR3, is DVKVTQSSRYLVKRTGEKVFLECVQDMDHENMFWYRQDPGLGLRLIYFSYDVKMKEKGDIPEGYSVSREKKERFSLILESASTNQTSMYLCASSSPWGREGSTDTQYFGPGTRLTVL.

This CDR3 is CASIEREGPYEQYF. CDR3 in DNA: TGTGCCAGCATCGAGCGGGAGGGCCCCTACGAGCAGTACTTC. The chain uses TRBV2 and TRBJ2-7; 10 positions agree with TRBD2. Germline values: CDR1 SNHLY, CDR2 FYNNEI. V dropped 7 bases and J dropped 2; count of bases not matched to a gene: 5. The CDR3 has 14 residues.

In its sample, this clone was seen once. The rearrangement links TRBV4-2 to TRBJ1-3; 9 bases are shared with TRBD1. The CDR3 is 16 residues long. Per germline, CDR1 LGHNA and CDR2 YNFKEQ. Losses at the gene ends were 5 bases for V and 0 bases for J; bases not matched to a gene: 5. The CDR3 bases are TGTGCCAGCAGCGATGACAGGGGGGACTCTGGAAACACCATATATTTT. The encoded protein is CASSDDRGDSGNTIYF.